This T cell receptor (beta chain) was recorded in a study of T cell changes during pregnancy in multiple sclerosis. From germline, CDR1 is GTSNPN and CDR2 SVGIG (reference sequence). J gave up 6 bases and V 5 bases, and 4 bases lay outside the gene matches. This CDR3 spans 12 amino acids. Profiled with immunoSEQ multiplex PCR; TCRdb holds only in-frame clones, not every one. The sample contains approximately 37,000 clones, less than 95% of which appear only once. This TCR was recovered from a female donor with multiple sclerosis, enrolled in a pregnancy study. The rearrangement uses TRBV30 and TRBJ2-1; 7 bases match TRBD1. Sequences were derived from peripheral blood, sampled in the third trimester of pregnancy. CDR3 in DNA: TGTGCCTGGGACAGGGTTAGCAATGAGCAGTTCTTC. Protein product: CAWDRVSNEQFF.